This T cell receptor beta chain was sequenced during a study of cytomegalovirus exposure and HLA in healthy donors. 60 Vbeta and 13 Jbeta primers were used in PCR. The assay was immunoSEQ multiplex PCR, and TCRdb's table has in-frame clones only and misses some. This sample yields under 200,000 clones, of which over 75% are seen a single time; 1% belongs to the top ten. The study, taken as a whole, reports: CMV serostatus alone was available as immune exposure information.

On this clone itself: Its matching antigen is unknown.

Germline V lookup: CDR1 SGHTA, CDR2 FQGNSA. With V trimmed by 7 bases and J by 4 bases, 6 bases remained unmatched. The CDR3 length is 14 residues. The genes are TRBV7-2 and TRBJ2-1, with 8 bases matching TRBD2. What was sequenced was PBMCs. This sequence originates from a woman between 45 and 65 years old in good health and CMV-seropositive. CDR3 sequence reads: CASISGSPYNEQFF. The CDR3 nucleotides are TGTGCCAGCATCAGCGGGAGTCCGTACAATGAGCAGTTCTTC. Full variable domain (outside the CDR3, taken from reference TRBV7-2 and TRBJ2-1): GAGVSQSPSNKVTEKGKDVELRCDPISGHTALYWYRQSLGQGLEFLIYFQGNSAPDKSGLPSDRFSAERTGGSVSTLTIQRTQQEDSAVYLCASISGSPYNEQFFGPGTRLTVL.